This T cell receptor beta chain was retrieved from a study of Ad26.COV2.S vaccination and SARS-CoV-2 variants. Using immunoSEQ multiplex PCR, the repertoire was profiled, and TCRdb retains in-frame clones only, with some absent. The top ten clones hold 1.5% to 2% of a sample with roughly 460,000 clones, 80% to 90% of them seen once. Treatment meaning: around 19 received Ad26.COV2.S at low or high dose, single or two shots; roughly five received placebo; per-sample allocation not given. Repertoires come from day 63 after the first vaccine or placebo injection. CDR1 MDHEN and CDR2 SYDVKM come from the germline V gene. Trimming took 5 bases from V and 2 from J; bases not matched to a gene: 9. This CDR3 contains 16 residues.

This receptor was taken from a person between 18 and 60 years old who received the Ad26.COV2.S COVID-19 vaccine or a placebo. The chain links TRBV28 to TRBJ2-7, with 10 bases lining up with TRBD1. This specimen consisted of peripheral blood, obtained in a trial of Ad26.COV2.S vaccine versus placebo. CDR3 nucleotide sequence: TGTGCCAGCAGTATACCGGGACAGGGGTCCCCCTACGAGCAGTACTTC. Translation: CASSIPGQGSPYEQYF.